The 2 T cell receptor beta chains below come from one sample, sequenced in a study of blood T cell repertoires in COVID-19. The table came from immunoSEQ multiplex PCR; TCRdb's copy has only in-frame clones and leaves some out. The data hold 200,000 to 250,000 clones, with roughly 90% observed a single time. The material sequenced was peripheral blood. Every receptor here comes from a woman in her sixties with acute or convalescent COVID-19.

This clone appeared a few times. The chain joins TRBV12-3 or TRBV12-4 to TRBJ1-2; D gene ambiguous. The CDR3 has 12 amino acids. The V end was cut by 5 bases, the J end by 6 bases, with 10 bases between. The CDR3 DNA reads TGTGCCAGCAGTCCTCGGGTGCATGGCTACACCTTC. Its translation is CASSPRVHGYTF.

V usage is TRBV5-1 and J usage is TRBJ1-6; 8 bases map to TRBD1. V shed 4 bases and J 8 bases; nucleotides not matched to a gene: 8. This CDR3 spans 15 amino acids. Germline lookup yields CDR1 SGHRS and CDR2 YFSETQ. As DNA, the CDR3 is TGCGCCAGCAGCCTCCCGACAGGGGAGGATTCACCCCTCCACTTT. Its protein product is CASSLPTGEDSPLHF.